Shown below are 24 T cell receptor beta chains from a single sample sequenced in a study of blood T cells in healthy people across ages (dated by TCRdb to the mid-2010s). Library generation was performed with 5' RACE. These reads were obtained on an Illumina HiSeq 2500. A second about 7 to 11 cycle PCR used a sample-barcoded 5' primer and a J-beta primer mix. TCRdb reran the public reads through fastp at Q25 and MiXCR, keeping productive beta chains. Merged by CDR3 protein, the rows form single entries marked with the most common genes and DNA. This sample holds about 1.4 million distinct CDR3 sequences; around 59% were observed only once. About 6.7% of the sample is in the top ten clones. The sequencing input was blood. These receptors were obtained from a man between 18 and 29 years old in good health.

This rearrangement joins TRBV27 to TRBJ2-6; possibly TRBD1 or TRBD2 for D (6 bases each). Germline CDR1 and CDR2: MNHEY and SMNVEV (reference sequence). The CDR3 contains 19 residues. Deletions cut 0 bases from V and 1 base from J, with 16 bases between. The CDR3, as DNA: TGTGCCAGCAGTTTATCGGGCAGAGGGGGGATTTCTGGGGCCAACGTCCTGACTTTC. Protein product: CASSLSGRGGISGANVLTF.

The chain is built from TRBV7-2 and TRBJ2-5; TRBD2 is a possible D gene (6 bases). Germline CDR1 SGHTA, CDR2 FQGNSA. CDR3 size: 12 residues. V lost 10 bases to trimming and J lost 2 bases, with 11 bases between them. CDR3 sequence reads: CATSGVQETQYF. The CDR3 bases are TGTGCCACCTCGGGGGTTCAAGAGACCCAGTACTTC.

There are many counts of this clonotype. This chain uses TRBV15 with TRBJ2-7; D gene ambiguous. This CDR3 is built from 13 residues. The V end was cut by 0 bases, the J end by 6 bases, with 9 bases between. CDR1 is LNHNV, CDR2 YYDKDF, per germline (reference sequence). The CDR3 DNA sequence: TGTGCCACCAGCAGAGAAGTTAGTTTCGAGCAGTACTTC. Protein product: CATSREVSFEQYF.

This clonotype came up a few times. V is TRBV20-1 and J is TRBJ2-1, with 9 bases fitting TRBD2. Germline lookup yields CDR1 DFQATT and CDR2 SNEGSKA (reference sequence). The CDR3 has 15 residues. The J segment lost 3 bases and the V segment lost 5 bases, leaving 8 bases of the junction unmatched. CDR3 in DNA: TGCAGTGCTTCTCCCGGGACTAGCAGCTACAATGAGCAGTTCTTC. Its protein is CSASPGTSSYNEQFF.

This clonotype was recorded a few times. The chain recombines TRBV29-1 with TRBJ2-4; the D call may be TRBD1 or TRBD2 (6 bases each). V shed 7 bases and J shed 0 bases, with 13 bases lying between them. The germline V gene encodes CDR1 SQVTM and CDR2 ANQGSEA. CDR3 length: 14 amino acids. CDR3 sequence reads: CSAEGGLAKNIQYF. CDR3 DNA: TGCAGCGCCGAAGGGGGACTAGCCAAAAACATTCAGTACTTC.

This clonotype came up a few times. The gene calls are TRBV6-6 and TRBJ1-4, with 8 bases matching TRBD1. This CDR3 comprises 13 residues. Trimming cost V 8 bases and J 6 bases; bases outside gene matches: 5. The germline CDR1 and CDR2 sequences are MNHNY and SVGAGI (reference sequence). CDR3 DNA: TGTGCCAGCTCGAACAGGGGGGATGAAAAACTGTTTTTT. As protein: CASSNRGDEKLFF.

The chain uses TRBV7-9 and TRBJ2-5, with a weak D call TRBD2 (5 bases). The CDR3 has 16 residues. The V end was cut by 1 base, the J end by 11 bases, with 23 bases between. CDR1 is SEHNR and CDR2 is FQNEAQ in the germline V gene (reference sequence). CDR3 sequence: CASSLDGSAYYNEQYF. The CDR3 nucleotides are TGTGCCAGCAGCTTAGATGGTAGCGCATACTACAATGAGCAGTACTTC.

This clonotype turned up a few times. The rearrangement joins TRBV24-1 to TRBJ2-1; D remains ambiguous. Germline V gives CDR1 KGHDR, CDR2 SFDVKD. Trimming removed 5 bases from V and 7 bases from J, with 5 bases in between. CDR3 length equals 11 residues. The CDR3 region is CATSADNEQFF. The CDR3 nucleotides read TGTGCCACCAGTGCCGATAATGAGCAGTTCTTC.

The CDR3 DNA reads TGTGCCAGCAGGTCCGTAAGCGGATGGGGGATGGATGAGCAGTACTTC. Translating it yields CASRSVSGWGMDEQYF. The chain links TRBV6-5 to TRBJ2-7, with D perhaps being TRBD1 or TRBD2 (5 bases each). Germline V gene lookup returns CDR1 MNHEY and CDR2 SVGAGI. V was shortened by 6 bases and J by 7 bases, with 25 bases between the two germline ends. This CDR3 is 16 amino acids long.

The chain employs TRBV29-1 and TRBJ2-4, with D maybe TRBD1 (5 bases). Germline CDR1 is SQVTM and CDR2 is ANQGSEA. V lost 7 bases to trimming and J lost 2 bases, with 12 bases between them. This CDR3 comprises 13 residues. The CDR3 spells CSGSDNPKNIQYF. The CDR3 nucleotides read TGCAGCGGATCGGACAACCCCAAAAACATTCAGTACTTC. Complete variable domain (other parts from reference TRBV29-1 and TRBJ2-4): SAVISQKPSRDICQRGTSLTIQCQVDSQVTMMFWYRQQPGQSLTLIATANQGSEATYESGFVIDKFPISRPNLTFSTLTVSNMSPEDSSIYLCSGSDNPKNIQYFGAGTRLSVL.

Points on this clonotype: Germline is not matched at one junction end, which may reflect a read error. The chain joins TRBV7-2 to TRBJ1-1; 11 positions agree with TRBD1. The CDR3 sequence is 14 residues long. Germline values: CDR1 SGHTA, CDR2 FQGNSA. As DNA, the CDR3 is TGTGCCAGCAGCGTAGCGCGGACAGGGGGCGAAGCTTTCTTT. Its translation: CASSVARTGGEAFF.

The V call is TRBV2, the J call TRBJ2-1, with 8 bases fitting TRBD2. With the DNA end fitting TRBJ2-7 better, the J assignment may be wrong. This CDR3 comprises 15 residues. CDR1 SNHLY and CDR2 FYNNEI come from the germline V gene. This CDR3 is CASSTTSGIHNEQYF. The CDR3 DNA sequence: TGTGCCAGCAGTACCACTAGCGGAATCCACAATGAGCAGTACTTC.

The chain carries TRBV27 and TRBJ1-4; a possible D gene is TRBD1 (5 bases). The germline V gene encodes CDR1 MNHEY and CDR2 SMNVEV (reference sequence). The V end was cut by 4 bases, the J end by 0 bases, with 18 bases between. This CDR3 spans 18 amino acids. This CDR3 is CASSSTGRWGSTNEKLFF. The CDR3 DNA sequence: TGTGCCAGCAGTTCCACAGGACGGTGGGGTTCAACTAATGAAAAACTGTTTTTT.

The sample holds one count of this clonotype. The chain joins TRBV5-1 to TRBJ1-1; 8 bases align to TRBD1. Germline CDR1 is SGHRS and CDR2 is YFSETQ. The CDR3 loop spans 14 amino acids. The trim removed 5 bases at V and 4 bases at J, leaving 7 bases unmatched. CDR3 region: CASSGQGGATEAFF. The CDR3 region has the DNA TGCGCCAGCAGTGGACAGGGAGGGGCCACTGAAGCTTTCTTT.

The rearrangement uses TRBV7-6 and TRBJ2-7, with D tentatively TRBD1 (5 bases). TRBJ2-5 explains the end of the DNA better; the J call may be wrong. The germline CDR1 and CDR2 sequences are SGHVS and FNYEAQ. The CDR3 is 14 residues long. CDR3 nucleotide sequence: TGTGCCAGCAGCTTAGACCCAGGGAAAGAGACCCAGTACTTC. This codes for CASSLDPGKETQYF.

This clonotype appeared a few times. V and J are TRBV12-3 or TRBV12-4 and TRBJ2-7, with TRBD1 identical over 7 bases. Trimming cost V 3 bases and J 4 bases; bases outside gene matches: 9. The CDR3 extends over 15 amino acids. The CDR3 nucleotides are TGTGCCAGCAGTTTTGACAGGGAATATTTTTACGAGCAGTACTTC. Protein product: CASSFDREYFYEQYF.

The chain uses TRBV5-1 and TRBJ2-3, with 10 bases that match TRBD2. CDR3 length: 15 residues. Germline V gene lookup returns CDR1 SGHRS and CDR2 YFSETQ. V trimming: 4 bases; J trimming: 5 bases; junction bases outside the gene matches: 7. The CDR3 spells CASSPSGRAVDTQYF. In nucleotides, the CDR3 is TGCGCCAGCAGCCCCAGCGGGAGGGCCGTAGATACGCAGTATTTT.

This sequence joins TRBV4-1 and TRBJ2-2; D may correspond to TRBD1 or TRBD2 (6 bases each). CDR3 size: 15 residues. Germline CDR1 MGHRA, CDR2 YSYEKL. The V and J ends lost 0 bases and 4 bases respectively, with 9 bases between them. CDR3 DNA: TGCGCCAGCAGCCAAGAAGAGGGGGGCACCGGGGAGCTGTTTTTT. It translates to CASSQEEGGTGELFF.

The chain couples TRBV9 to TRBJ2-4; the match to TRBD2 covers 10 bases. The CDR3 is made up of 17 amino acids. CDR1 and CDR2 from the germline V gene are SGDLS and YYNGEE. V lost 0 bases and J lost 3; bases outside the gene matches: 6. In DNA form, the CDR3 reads TGTGCCAGCAGCGTAGACGTAGCGGGAGGCCTCAAAAACATTCAGTACTTC. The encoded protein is CASSVDVAGGLKNIQYF.

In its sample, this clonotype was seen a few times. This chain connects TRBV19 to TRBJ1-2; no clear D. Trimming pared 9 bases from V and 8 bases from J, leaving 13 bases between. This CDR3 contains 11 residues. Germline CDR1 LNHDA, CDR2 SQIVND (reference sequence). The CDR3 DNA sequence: TGTGCCAGAGCGATCCTTATGGGCTACACCTTC. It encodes CARAILMGYTF.

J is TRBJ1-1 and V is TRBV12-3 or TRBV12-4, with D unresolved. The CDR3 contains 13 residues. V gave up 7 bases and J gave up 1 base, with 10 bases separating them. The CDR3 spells CASTQEGNTEAFF. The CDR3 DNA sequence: TGTGCCAGCACACAAGAGGGGAACACTGAAGCTTTCTTT.

The CDR3 DNA reads as TGCAGTGTTTCAGCGACTAGCGGGGTGGGAGATACGCAGTATTTT. Translated: CSVSATSGVGDTQYF. V is TRBV20-1 and J is TRBJ2-3; TRBD2 matches at 11 bases. The junction had 11 bases not matched to a gene; V was cut back by 7 bases and J by 5 bases. This CDR3 has 15 amino acids. Germline CDR1 DFQATT, CDR2 SNEGSKA (reference sequence).

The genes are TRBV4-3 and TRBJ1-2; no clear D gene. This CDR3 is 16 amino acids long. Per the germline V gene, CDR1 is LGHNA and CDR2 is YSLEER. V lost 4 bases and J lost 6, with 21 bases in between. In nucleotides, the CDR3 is TGCGCCAGCAGCCCTGACATCCGGGGTAACTTGGATGGCTACACCTTC. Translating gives CASSPDIRGNLDGYTF.

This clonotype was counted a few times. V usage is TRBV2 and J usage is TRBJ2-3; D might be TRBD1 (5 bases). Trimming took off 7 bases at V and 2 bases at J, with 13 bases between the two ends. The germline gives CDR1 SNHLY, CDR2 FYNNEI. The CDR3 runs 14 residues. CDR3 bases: TGTGCCAGCAAGCGACAGTCTCACACAGATACGCAGTATTTT. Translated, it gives CASKRQSHTDTQYF.